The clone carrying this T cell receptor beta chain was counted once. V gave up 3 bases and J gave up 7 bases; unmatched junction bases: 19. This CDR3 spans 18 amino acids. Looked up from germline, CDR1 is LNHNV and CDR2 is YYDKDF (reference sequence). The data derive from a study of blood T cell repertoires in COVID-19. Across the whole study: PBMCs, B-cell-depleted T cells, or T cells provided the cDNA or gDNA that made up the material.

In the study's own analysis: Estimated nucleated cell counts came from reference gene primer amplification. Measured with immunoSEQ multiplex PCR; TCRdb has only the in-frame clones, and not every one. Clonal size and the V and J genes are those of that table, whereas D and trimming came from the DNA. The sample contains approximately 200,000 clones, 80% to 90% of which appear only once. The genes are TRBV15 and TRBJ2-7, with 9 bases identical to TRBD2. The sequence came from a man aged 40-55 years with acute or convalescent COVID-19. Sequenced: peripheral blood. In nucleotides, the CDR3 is TGTGCCACCAGCAGGGGACAGAGCTCCAGGGTAGCGGGGGTGGAGCAGTACTTC. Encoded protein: CATSRGQSSRVAGVEQYF.